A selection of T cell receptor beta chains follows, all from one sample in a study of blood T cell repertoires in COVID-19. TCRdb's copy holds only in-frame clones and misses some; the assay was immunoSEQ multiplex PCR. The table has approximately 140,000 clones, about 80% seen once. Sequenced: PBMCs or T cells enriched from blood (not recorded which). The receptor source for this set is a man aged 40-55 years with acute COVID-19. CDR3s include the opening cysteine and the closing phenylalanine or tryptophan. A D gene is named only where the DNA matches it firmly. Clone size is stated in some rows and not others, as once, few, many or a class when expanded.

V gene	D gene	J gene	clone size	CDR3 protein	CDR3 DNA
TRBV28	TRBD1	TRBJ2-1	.	CASSSTGVGWNEQFF	TGTGCCAGCAGTTCGACAGGGGTGGGCTGGAATGAGCAGTTCTTC
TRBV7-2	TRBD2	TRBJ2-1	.	CASSFSAGDYEQFF	TGTGCCAGCAGCTTTTCAGCGGGGGACTATGAGCAGTTCTTC
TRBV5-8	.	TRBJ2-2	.	CAREDTGELFF	TGTGCCAGAGAGGACACCGGGGAGCTGTTTTTT
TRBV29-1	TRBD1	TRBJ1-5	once	CSADGQGQMSNQPQHF	TGCAGCGCCGATGGACAGGGGCAGATGAGCAATCAGCCCCAGCATTTT
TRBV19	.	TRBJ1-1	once	CASTAGRNTEAFF	TGTGCCAGTACAGCAGGGCGGAACACTGAAGCTTTCTTT
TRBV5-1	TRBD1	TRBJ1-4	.	CASSFSGQGANEKLFF	TGCGCCAGCAGCTTTTCCGGACAGGGTGCTAATGAAAAACTGTTTTTT
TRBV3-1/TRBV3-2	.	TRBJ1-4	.	CASSPDRANEKLFF	TGTGCCAGCAGCCCGGACAGAGCTAATGAAAAACTGTTTTTT
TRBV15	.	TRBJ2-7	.	CATSRPPTGIHEQYF	TGTGCCACCAGCAGACCGCCAACAGGGATCCACGAGCAGTACTTC
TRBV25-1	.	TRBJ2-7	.	CASSSLWGGIHF	TGTGCCAGCAGTTCCCTGTGGGGAGGAATCCACTTC
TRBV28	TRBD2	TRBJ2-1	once	CASRQGGTRSEQFF	TGTGCCAGCAGACAAGGGGGGACTAGGAGCGAGCAGTTCTTC
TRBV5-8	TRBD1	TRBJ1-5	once	CASSLEGQGRQPQHF	TGTGCCAGCAGCTTGGAGGGACAGGGGAGACAGCCCCAGCATTTT
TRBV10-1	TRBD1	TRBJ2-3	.	CASSQGVGTDTQYF	TGCGCCAGCTCACAGGGGGTCGGGACAGATACGCAGTATTTT
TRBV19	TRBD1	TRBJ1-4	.	CASSPGQGTEKLFF	TGTGCCAGTAGCCCGGGACAGGGGACTGAAAAACTGTTTTTT
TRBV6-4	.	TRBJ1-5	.	CASSDPTGESNQPQHF	TGTGCCAGCAGTGACCCGACAGGAGAATCCAATCAGCCCCAGCATTTT
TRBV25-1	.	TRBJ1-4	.	CASSELRGREEKLFF	TGTGCCAGCAGTGAATTGAGAGGGCGTGAAGAAAAACTGTTTTTT
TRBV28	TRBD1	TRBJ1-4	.	CASSWAGGVEKLFF	TGTGCCAGCAGTTGGGCAGGGGGCGTTGAAAAACTGTTTTTT
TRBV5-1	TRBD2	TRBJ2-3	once	CASSSGRGGGTDTQYF	TGCGCCAGCAGCTCGGGGCGGGGAGGGGGCACAGATACGCAGTATTTT
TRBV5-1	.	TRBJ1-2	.	CASSFEQGFGYTF	TGCGCCAGCAGCTTCGAACAGGGATTTGGCTACACCTTC
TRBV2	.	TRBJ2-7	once	CASKRTEEQYF	TGTGCCAGCAAGAGGACTGAAGAGCAGTACTTC
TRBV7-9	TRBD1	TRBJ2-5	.	CASSSATGKKETQYF	TGTGCCAGCAGCTCCGCGACAGGGAAAAAAGAGACCCAGTACTTC
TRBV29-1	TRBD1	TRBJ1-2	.	CSAGGQGAGYTF	TGCAGCGCCGGGGGGCAGGGGGCTGGCTACACCTTC
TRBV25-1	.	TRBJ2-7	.	CASSDPVTGEQYF	TGTGCCAGCAGTGATCCCGTCACGGGCGAGCAGTACTTC
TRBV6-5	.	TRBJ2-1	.	CASKISPERDEQFF	TGTGCCAGCAAAATTAGTCCCGAACGGGATGAGCAGTTCTTC
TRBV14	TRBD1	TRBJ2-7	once	CASSQGTGLSEQYF	TGTGCCAGCAGCCAAGGGACAGGCTTGAGCGAGCAGTACTTC
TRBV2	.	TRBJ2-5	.	CASSEEGGGQETQYF	TGTGCCAGCAGCGAGGAGGGGGGGGGACAAGAGACCCAGTACTTC
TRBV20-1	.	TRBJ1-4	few	CSARAGVGVFF	TGCAGTGCTAGAGCAGGGGTAGGGGTGTTTTTT
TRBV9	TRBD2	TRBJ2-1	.	CASSFTSGSYNEQFF	TGTGCCAGCAGCTTCACTAGCGGCAGCTACAATGAGCAGTTCTTC